The 12 T cell receptor beta chains below were found in one sample sequenced in a study of chemoradiotherapy in HPV16-positive cancers. The table came from immunoSEQ multiplex PCR; TCRdb's copy has only in-frame clones and leaves some out. Seen here are several thousand clones, around four fifths observed once, and the top ten hold under 7.5%. Sample: tumor tissue, taken from a patient who underwent chemoradiotherapy. These TCRs come from a human donor with HPV-associated anogenital cancer.

The V call is TRBV27, the J call TRBJ1-6; D uncertain. The CDR3 length is 13 residues. V lost 1 base, J lost 7 bases, and 5 bases lay in between. The V gene's germline CDR1 is MNHEY and CDR2 SMNVEV (reference sequence). The CDR3 here is CASSLYRNSPLHF. For the CDR3, the DNA is TGTGCCAGCAGTTTATATCGGAATTCACCCCTCCACTTT.

V is TRBV6-1 and J is TRBJ1-1, with D possibly being TRBD1 (5 bases). In germline, CDR1 is MNHNS, CDR2 SASEGT. The ends were cut back, 6 bases at V and 10 bases at J, with 21 bases in the middle. The CDR3 contains 14 residues. This chain's CDR3 is CASSPGWGRDGAFF. The CDR3 coding sequence is TGTGCCAGCAGCCCCGGCTGGGGCCGGGATGGAGCTTTCTTT.

This clone was found once. V gene TRBV28 combines with J gene TRBJ1-2, with a tentative D call TRBD1 (5 bases). This CDR3 comprises 13 residues. Germline V gene sequence: CDR1 MDHEN, CDR2 SYDVKM. V was trimmed by 2 bases and J by 7 bases, leaving 11 bases between them. CDR3 in DNA: TGTGCCAGCAGTTTACTGGGGGTCAGTGGCTACACCTTC. This sequence encodes CASSLLGVSGYTF.

The genes are TRBV6-1 and TRBJ1-4; D is uncertain. The CDR3 covers 12 residues. Looked up from germline, CDR1 is MNHNS and CDR2 is SASEGT. V was pared by 11 bases and J by 7 bases, with 14 bases between. CDR3 sequence (DNA): TGTGCCCTCGGGTGGAGCGGTGAAAAACTGTTTTTT. The encoded protein is CALGWSGEKLFF.

The chain recombines TRBV11-1 with TRBJ2-2; 7 positions agree with TRBD1. Germline loops: CDR1 SGHAT, CDR2 FQDESV (reference sequence). The CDR3 covers 13 residues. V lost 5 bases and J lost 6; bases outside the gene matches: 3. CDR3 sequence (DNA): TGTGCCAGCAGCGAACAGGGGTCCGGGGAGCTGTTTTTT. Residues: CASSEQGSGELFF.

The chain links TRBV9 to TRBJ1-1; D is possibly TRBD1 (6 bases). V was pared by 0 bases and J by 7 bases, with 10 bases between. Germline CDR1 is SGDLS and CDR2 is YYNGEE. The CDR3 consists of 13 residues. The CDR3 reads CASSVGPDSEAFF. The DNA for the CDR3 is TGTGCCAGCAGCGTAGGTCCGGACAGTGAAGCTTTCTTT. Full variable domain (remainder filled in from reference TRBV9 and TRBJ1-1): DSGVTQTPKHLITATGQRVTLRCSPRSGDLSVYWYQQSLDQGLQFLIQYYNGEERAKGNILERFSAQQFPDLHSELNLSSLELGDSALYFCASSVGPDSEAFFGQGTRLTVV.

The V gene is TRBV29-1, the J gene TRBJ2-5; D gene ambiguous. Trimming stripped 4 bases from V and 0 bases from J, with 9 bases between. This CDR3 spans 13 amino acids. Germline V gene sequence: CDR1 SQVTM, CDR2 ANQGSEA. The CDR3 sequence: CSVVLKYQETQYF. The CDR3 DNA follows: TGCAGCGTTGTCCTGAAGTACCAAGAGACCCAGTACTTC.

Comments on this clone: The identical CDR3 is also encoded by other nucleotide sequences in the sample. This sequence joins TRBV6-1 and TRBJ1-5, with a possible D match to TRBD1 (5 bases). The CDR3 has 14 amino acids. The germline gives CDR1 MNHNS, CDR2 SASEGT. Trimming cost V 6 bases and J 1 base, with 10 bases left between them. In DNA form, the CDR3 reads TGTGCCAGCAGAGGGGAACAGAGCAATCAGCCCCAGCATTTT. It yields the protein CASRGEQSNQPQHF.

The CDR3 protein is CASSSSYRGLYYGYTF. The CDR3 DNA sequence: TGTGCCAGCAGCTCATCATATAGGGGATTGTACTATGGCTACACCTTC. V gene TRBV25-1 combines with J gene TRBJ1-2; perhaps TRBD1 as D (5 bases). CDR1 MGHDK and CDR2 SYGVNS come from the germline V gene. V was pared by 6 bases and J by 3 bases, with 20 bases between. This CDR3 comprises 16 residues.

V is TRBV2 and J is TRBJ2-7, with 9 bases that match TRBD1. The CDR3 totals 14 residues. Germline V gene lookup returns CDR1 SNHLY and CDR2 FYNNEI. V lost 5 bases and J lost 3; bases outside the gene matches: 5. As DNA, the CDR3 is TGTGCCAGCAGTCAGGACAGGGGATTCTACGAGCAGTACTTC. This sequence encodes CASSQDRGFYEQYF.

V usage is TRBV28 and J usage is TRBJ1-5; D is unclear. This CDR3 comprises 13 residues. Germline values: CDR1 MDHEN, CDR2 SYDVKM. Trimming cost V 3 bases and J 4 bases, with 7 bases left between them. The CDR3 spells CASSLVTNQPQHF. CDR3 nucleotide sequence: TGTGCCAGCAGTTTGGTGACAAATCAGCCCCAGCATTTT.

J is TRBJ1-2 and V is TRBV2; a weak D match, TRBD1 (5 bases). This CDR3 spans 16 amino acids. Germline values: CDR1 SNHLY, CDR2 FYNNEI. Trimming cost V 0 bases and J 2 bases, with 13 bases left between them. The CDR3 is CASSEALLGLNYGYTF. The CDR3 DNA reads as TGTGCCAGCAGTGAAGCGCTTCTGGGACTGAACTATGGCTACACCTTC. The full variable domain, completed using reference TRBV2 and TRBJ1-2, is EPEVTQTPSHQVTQMGQEVILRCVPISNHLYFYWYRQILGQKVEFLVSFYNNEISEKSEIFDDQFSVERPDGSNFTLKIRSTKLEDSAMYFCASSEALLGLNYGYTFGSGTRLTVV.